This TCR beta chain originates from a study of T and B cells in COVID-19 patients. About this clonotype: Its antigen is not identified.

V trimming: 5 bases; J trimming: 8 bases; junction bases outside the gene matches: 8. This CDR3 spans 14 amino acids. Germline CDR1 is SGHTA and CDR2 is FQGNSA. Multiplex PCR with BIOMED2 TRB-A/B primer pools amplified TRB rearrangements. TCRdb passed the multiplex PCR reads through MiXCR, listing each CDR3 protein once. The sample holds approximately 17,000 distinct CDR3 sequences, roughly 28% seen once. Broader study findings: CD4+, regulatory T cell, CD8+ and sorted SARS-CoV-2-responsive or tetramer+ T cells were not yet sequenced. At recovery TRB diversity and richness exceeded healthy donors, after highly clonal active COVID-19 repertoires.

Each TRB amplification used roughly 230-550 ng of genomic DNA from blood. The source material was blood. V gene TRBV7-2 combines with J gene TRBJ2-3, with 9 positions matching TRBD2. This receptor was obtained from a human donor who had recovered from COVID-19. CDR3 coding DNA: TGTGCCAGCAGCCCCTCAGCGGGGGGTGGTACGCAGTATTTT. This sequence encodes CASSPSAGGGTQYF.